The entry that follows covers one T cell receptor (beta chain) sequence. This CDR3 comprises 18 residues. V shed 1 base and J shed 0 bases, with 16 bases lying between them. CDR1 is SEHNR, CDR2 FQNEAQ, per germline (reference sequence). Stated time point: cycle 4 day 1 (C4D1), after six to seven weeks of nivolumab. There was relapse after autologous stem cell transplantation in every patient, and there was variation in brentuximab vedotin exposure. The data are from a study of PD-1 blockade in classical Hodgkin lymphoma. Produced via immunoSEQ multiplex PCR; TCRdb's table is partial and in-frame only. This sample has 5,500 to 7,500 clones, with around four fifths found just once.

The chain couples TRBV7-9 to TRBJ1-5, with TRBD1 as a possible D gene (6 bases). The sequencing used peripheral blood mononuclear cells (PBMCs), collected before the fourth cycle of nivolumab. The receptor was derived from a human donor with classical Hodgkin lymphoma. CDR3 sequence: CASSLGTAPSDSNQPQHF. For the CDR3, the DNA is TGTGCCAGCAGCTTAGGGACAGCTCCGTCGGATAGCAATCAGCCCCAGCATTTT.